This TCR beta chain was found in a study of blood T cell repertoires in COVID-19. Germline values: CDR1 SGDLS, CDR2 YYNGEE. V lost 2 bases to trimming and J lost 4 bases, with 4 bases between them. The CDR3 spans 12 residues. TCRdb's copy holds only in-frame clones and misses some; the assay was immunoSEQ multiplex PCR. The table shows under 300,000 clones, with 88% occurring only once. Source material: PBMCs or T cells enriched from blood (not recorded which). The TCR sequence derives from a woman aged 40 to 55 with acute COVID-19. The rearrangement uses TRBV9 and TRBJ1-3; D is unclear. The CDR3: CASSVQGNTIYF. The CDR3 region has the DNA TGTGCCAGCAGCGTTCAGGGAAACACCATATATTTT.